Shown below are 8 T cell receptor beta chains from a single sample sequenced in a study of OX40 agonist ivuxolimab in advanced cancers. Method: immunoSEQ multiplex PCR; TCRdb's copy keeps in-frame clones and lacks some. The data contain around 150,000 clones, 90% to 95% of them singletons. The input for sequencing was CD4+ or CD8+ T cells sorted from blood, taken in a trial of the OX40 agonist ivuxolimab. The receptors come from an adult with an advanced solid tumor such as melanoma, head and neck, liver or kidney cancer.

The CDR3 loop reads CASSRTGGDYEQYF. CDR3 nucleotides: TGTGCCAGTAGTAGGACAGGGGGCGACTACGAGCAGTACTTC. This rearrangement joins TRBV19 to TRBJ2-7; 11 bases map to TRBD1. J gave up 3 bases and V 4 bases, and 2 bases lay outside the gene matches. The germline gives CDR1 LNHDA, CDR2 SQIVND (reference sequence). The CDR3 has 14 amino acids.

Comment on this clone: The same CDR3 also results from other DNA sequences found in this sample. The chain has TRBV4-1 and TRBJ1-6; D uncertain. The CDR3 has 19 residues. CDR1 and CDR2 (germline): MGHRA, YSYEKL. V gave up 1 base and J gave up 1 base, with 17 bases separating them. The CDR3 here is CASSQVRPAVSSYNSPLHF. DNA of the CDR3: TGCGCCAGCAGCCAAGTGAGGCCGGCGGTGAGTTCCTATAATTCACCCCTCCACTTT.

As regards this clone: Different DNA sequences within this sample yield the same CDR3. The chain uses TRBV5-1 and TRBJ2-1; TRBD2 matches at 12 bases. CDR3 size: 14 residues. Trimming took 2 bases from V and 7 from J; bases not matched to a gene: 1. Per germline, CDR1 SGHRS and CDR2 YFSETQ. CDR3 bases: TGCGCCAGCAGCTTAGGGACTAGCGGGAATGAGCAGTTCTTC. The encoded protein is CASSLGTSGNEQFF.

This clone came up once. The rearrangement joins TRBV30 to TRBJ1-1, with D maybe TRBD1 (6 bases). The CDR3 has 15 amino acids. In germline, CDR1 is GTSNPN, CDR2 SVGIG (reference sequence). The V gene lost 4 bases and the J gene lost 7 bases, with 22 bases spanning the gap. CDR3 region: CAWTPTGTTGGEAFF. The CDR3 DNA is TGTGCCTGGACCCCTACGGGGACAACCGGGGGTGAAGCTTTCTTT.

This clone turned up a few times. V usage is TRBV5-1 and J usage is TRBJ2-7, with D maybe TRBD1 (6 bases). CDR1 is SGHRS, CDR2 YFSETQ, per germline. V lost 4 bases and J 2 bases, leaving 10 bases between the germline ends. The CDR3 totals 13 residues. The CDR3 is CASSARTAYEQYF. CDR3 in DNA: TGCGCCAGCAGCGCCCGGACAGCCTACGAGCAGTACTTC.

The chain has TRBV6-1 and TRBJ1-1, with 9 bases fitting TRBD1. Germline-derived CDR1 and CDR2 are MNHNS and SASEGT. CDR3 length: 13 residues. Trimming cost V 8 bases and J 5 bases; bases outside gene matches: 6. DNA for the CDR3: TGTGCCAGCGTCCTGACAGGGGGGACTGAAGCTTTCTTT. It translates to CASVLTGGTEAFF.

The chain employs TRBV7-2 and TRBJ2-4; D gene ambiguous. Germline values: CDR1 SGHTA, CDR2 FQGNSA. V was trimmed by 4 bases and J by 5 bases, leaving 3 bases between them. The CDR3 sequence is 11 residues long. The CDR3 here is CASSSQNIQYF. In nucleotides, the CDR3 is TGTGCCAGCAGCTCTCAAAACATTCAGTACTTC.

The rearrangement uses TRBV9 and TRBJ1-5, with a weak D call TRBD1 (6 bases). Trimming removed 3 bases at V and 7 bases at J, with 17 bases between. Germline V gene sequence: CDR1 SGDLS, CDR2 YYNGEE. The CDR3 is made up of 15 amino acids. CDR3 protein: CASSATGILGQPQHF. In DNA, the CDR3 is TGTGCCAGCAGCGCCACAGGGATCTTGGGGCAGCCCCAGCATTTT.